The 9 T cell receptor beta chains reported below all come from one sample, sequenced in a study of T cells after yellow fever vaccination. Each CDR3 protein is one row after TCRdb ran MiXCR on the 5' RACE reads. The table records 620,000 or so distinct CDR3 sequences, approximately 16% of them present only once. The input for sequencing was PBMCs, taken 5 to 6 days after the first yellow fever vaccination. The receptors here all came from a man aged 18 to 35 who received the YFV17D yellow fever vaccine.

There are many counts of this clonotype. Here the CDR3 reads CASSPHKNRGVEQYF. CDR3 nucleotide sequence: TGTGCCAGCAGCCCACATAAGAACAGGGGGGTCGAGCAGTACTTC. The V gene is TRBV7-2, the J gene TRBJ2-7, with 8 bases aligning to TRBD1. The CDR3 is 15 residues long. After removal of 5 bases from V and 6 bases from J, the junction contained 12 bases not matched to a gene. Per germline, CDR1 SGHTA and CDR2 FQGNSA.

The J gene is TRBJ1-2, the V gene TRBV18; D is ambiguous. The V end was cut by 2 bases, the J end by 6 bases, with 13 bases between. Germline CDR1 KGHSH, CDR2 LQKENI. This CDR3 contains 14 residues. The CDR3 nucleotides read TGTGCCAGCTCACCAACCGACACAGATCATGGCTACACCTTC. Amino acid sequence: CASSPTDTDHGYTF.

This chain uses TRBV5-4 with TRBJ1-2; D call uncertain. Trimming shortened V by 4 bases and J by 2 bases, and 15 bases separated the two germline ends. This CDR3 is built from 15 residues. Germline V gives CDR1 SGHNT, CDR2 YYREEE (reference sequence). The CDR3 nucleotides read TGTGCCAGCAGCCCCCGCAGTTGGAGGAACTATGGCTACACCTTC. Protein product: CASSPRSWRNYGYTF. The variable domain in full, with the rest retrieved from reference TRBV5-4 and TRBJ1-2, is ETGVTQSPTHLIKTRGQQVTLRCSSQSGHNTVSWYQQALGQGPQFIFQYYREEENGRGNFPPRFSGLQFPNYSSELNVNALELDDSALYLCASSPRSWRNYGYTFGSGTRLTVV.

This clonotype has more than one count but fewer than ten. The chain couples TRBV3-1 to TRBJ2-2; D unresolved. The V and J ends lost 0 bases and 0 bases respectively, with 8 bases between them. This CDR3 comprises 16 residues. CDR1 and CDR2 (germline): LGHDT, YNNKEL (reference sequence). CDR3 protein: CASSQEPASNTGELFF. Written as DNA, the CDR3 is TGTGCCAGCAGCCAAGAACCAGCATCGAACACCGGGGAGCTGTTTTTT.

The V gene is TRBV5-8, the J gene TRBJ2-7; TRBD1 aligns across 7 bases. Germline V gene lookup returns CDR1 SGHTS and CDR2 YDEGEE. CDR3 length: 15 amino acids. V trimming: 0 bases; J trimming: 4 bases; junction bases outside the gene matches: 7. CDR3 sequence (DNA): TGTGCCAGCAGCTTGGTCGTCGGGACAGTGTACGAGCAGTACTTC. This codes for CASSLVVGTVYEQYF. The full variable domain, with the rest looked up from reference TRBV5-8 and TRBJ2-7, is EAGVTQSPTHLIKTRGQQATLRCSPISGHTSVYWYQQALGLGLQFLLWYDEGEERNRGNFPPRFSGRQFPNYSSELNVNALELEDSALYLCASSLVVGTVYEQYFGPGTRLTVT.

This clonotype was seen a few times. The V and J genes are TRBV27 and TRBJ2-1; D not resolved. The V and J ends lost 3 bases and 3 bases respectively, with 6 bases between them. Germline V lookup: CDR1 MNHEY, CDR2 SMNVEV (reference sequence). The CDR3 totals 13 residues. CDR3 bases: TGTGCCAGCAGTTTTGGTCTCTACAATGAGCAGTTCTTC. It yields the protein CASSFGLYNEQFF.

The chain links TRBV13 to TRBJ2-7; 9 nucleotides line up with TRBD2. The CDR3 is made up of 11 amino acids. Germline-derived CDR1 and CDR2 are PRHDT and FYEKMQ (reference sequence). The CDR3 coding sequence is TGTGCCAGCAGCTGTTTTGAGACTAGCGGCGTC. Translated: CASSCFETSGV.

The chain has TRBV6-1 and TRBJ1-2; TRBD1 matches at 8 bases. CDR1 and CDR2 from the germline V gene are MNHNS and SASEGT. V lost 3 bases, J lost 7 bases, and 4 bases stayed unmatched. The CDR3 sequence is 13 residues long. CDR3 loop: CASSDRGRVGYTF. Written as DNA, the CDR3 is TGTGCCAGCAGTGACAGGGGGCGGGTTGGCTACACCTTC.

The genes are TRBV10-3 and TRBJ1-4; D not certain. The germline V and J ends were trimmed by 3 bases and 1 base, with 3 bases remaining between them. The germline V gene encodes CDR1 ENHRY and CDR2 SYGVKD. The CDR3 runs to 13 residues. The CDR3 reads CAISERTNEKLFF. The CDR3 DNA sequence: TGTGCCATCAGTGAAAGAACTAATGAAAAACTGTTTTTT.